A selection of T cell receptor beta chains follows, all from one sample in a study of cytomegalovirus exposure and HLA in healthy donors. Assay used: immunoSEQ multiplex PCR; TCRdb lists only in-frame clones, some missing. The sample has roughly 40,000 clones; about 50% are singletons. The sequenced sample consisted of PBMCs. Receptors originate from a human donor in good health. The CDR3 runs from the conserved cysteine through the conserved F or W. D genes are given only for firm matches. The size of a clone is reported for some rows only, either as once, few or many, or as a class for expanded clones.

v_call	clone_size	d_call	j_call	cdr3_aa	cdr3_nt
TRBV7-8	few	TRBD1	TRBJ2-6	CASSLGIQGAFRSGANVLTF	TGTGCCAGCAGCTTAGGAATACAGGGGGCGTTTAGGTCTGGGGCCAACGTCCTGACTTTC
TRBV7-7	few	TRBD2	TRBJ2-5	CASSSASGRGGETQYF	TGTGCCAGCAGCTCCGCTAGCGGGAGAGGAGGAGAGACCCAGTACTTC
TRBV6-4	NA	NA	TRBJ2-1	CASSWKGGGPNEQFF	TGTGCCAGCAGTTGGAAGGGGGGGGGCCCAAATGAGCAGTTCTTC
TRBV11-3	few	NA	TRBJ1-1	CASSLDLGGRNTEAFF	TGTGCCAGCAGCTTAGATCTAGGGGGTAGGAACACTGAAGCTTTCTTT
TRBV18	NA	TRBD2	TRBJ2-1	CASSPLAGNNEQFF	TGTGCCAGCTCACCACTAGCGGGGAACAATGAGCAGTTCTTC
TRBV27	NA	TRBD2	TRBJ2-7	CASSLTPPRRGTSGRGEQYF	TGTGCCAGCAGTTTAACACCGCCCCGGAGGGGGACTAGCGGGAGAGGCGAGCAGTACTTC
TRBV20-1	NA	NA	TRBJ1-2	CSGPGSYGYTF	TGCAGTGGCCCCGGGAGCTATGGCTACACCTTC
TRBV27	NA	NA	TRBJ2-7	CASSDNRVSYEQYF	TGTGCCAGCTCCGATAACAGGGTCTCCTACGAGCAGTACTTC
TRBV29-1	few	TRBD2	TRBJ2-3	CSVLKPLAGVSTDTQYF	TGCAGCGTTCTAAAGCCCCTAGCGGGAGTTAGCACAGATACGCAGTATTTT
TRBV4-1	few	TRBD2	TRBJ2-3	CASSQDLAGGTDTQYF	TGTGCCAGCAGCCAAGATCTAGCGGGGGGGACGGATACGCAGTATTTT
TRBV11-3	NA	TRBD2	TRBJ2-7	CASSLAGGYLYEQYF	TGTGCCAGCAGCCTCGCGGGGGGATACCTCTACGAGCAGTACTTC
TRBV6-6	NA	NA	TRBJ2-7	CASSYEGMSREQYF	TGTGCCAGCAGTTACGAGGGTATGTCTAGGGAGCAGTACTTC
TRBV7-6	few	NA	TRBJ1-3	CATNKGGWSTIYF	TGTGCCACCAACAAGGGGGGGTGGAGCACCATATATTTT
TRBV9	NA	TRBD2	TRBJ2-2	CASSVAISGSDTGELFF	TGTGCCAGCAGCGTAGCTATTAGCGGGAGTGACACCGGGGAGCTGTTTTTT
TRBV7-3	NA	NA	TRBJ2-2	CASSYRRAGQNTGELFF	TGTGCCAGCAGCTACAGGAGGGCGGGCCAGAACACCGGGGAGCTGTTTTTT
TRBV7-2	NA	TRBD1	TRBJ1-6	CASSFFPDHRGNSPLHF	TGTGCCAGCAGCTTTTTCCCCGACCACAGGGGTAATTCACCCCTCCACTTT
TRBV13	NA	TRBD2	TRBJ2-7	CASSSAGLVEGTEQYF	TGTGCCAGCAGCTCTGCGGGACTAGTCGAAGGGACCGAGCAGTACTTC
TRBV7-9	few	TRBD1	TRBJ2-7	CASSLMGGRTGAYEQYF	TGTGCCAGCAGCTTAATGGGGGGTAGGACAGGGGCCTACGAGCAGTACTTC
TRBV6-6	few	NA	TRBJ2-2	CASRMSTGELFF	TGTGCCAGCAGGATGAGCACCGGGGAGCTGTTTTTT
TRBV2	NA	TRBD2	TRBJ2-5	CASSTGPRLRGGETQYF	TGTGCCAGCAGTACGGGGCCCCGGTTGCGCGGGGGGGAGACCCAGTACTTC
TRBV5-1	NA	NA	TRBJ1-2	CASSFRPGHENGYTF	TGCGCCAGCAGCTTCAGACCGGGACACGAGAATGGCTACACCTTC
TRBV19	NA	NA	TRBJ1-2	CASTPPPHGEGSPYGYTF	TGTGCCAGTACCCCGCCCCCCCACGGGGAGGGGTCGCCCTATGGCTACACCTTC
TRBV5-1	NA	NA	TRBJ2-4	CASSLLGVAKNIQYF	TGCGCCAGCAGCTTGCTCGGGGTAGCCAAAAACATTCAGTACTTC
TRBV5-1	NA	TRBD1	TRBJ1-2	CASSLGDRGGRGYTF	TGCGCCAGCAGCCTAGGGGACAGGGGGGGTAGAGGCTACACCTTC
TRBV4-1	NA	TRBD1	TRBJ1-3	CASSQGGITGGPGNTIYF	TGCGCCAGCAGCCAAGGGGGCATTACAGGGGGCCCAGGAAACACCATATATTTT
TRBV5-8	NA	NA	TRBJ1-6	CASSLGGAGAPLHF	TGTGCCAGCAGCTTGGGGGGCGCGGGGGCACCCCTCCACTTT
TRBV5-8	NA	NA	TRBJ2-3	CASSLMGASTDTQYF	TGTGCCAGCAGCTTGATGGGGGCAAGCACAGATACGCAGTATTTT
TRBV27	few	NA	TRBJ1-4	CASRYLGGGTNEKLFF	TGTGCCAGCAGATACTTGGGGGGGGGAACTAATGAAAAACTGTTTTTT
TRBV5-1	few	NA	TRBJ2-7	CASSLAVGGSSYEQYF	TGCGCCAGCAGCTTGGCAGTTGGCGGCTCCTCCTACGAGCAGTACTTC
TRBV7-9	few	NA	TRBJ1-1	CASSLVSLRGTEAFF	TGTGCCAGCAGCTTAGTGTCTCTCAGGGGCACTGAAGCTTTCTTT
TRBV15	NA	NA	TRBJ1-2	CATSRWRGGGYTF	TGTGCCACCAGCAGATGGCGGGGAGGAGGCTACACCTTC
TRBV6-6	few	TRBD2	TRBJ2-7	CASSDSGISYEQYF	TGTGCCAGCTCGGATAGCGGGATCTCCTACGAGCAGTACTTC
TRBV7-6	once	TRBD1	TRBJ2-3	CASSLKYSGQADTQYF	TGTGCCAGCAGCCTGAAATACTCCGGACAGGCAGATACGCAGTATTTT
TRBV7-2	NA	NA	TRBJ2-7	CASSLDRIEQYF	TGTGCCAGCAGCTTAGACAGGATCGAGCAGTACTTC
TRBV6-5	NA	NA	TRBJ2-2	CASSYVGRGAGELFF	TGTGCCAGCAGTTACGTGGGTCGGGGAGCCGGGGAGCTGTTTTTT
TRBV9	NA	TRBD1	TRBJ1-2	CASSEQTQGANYGYTF	TGTGCCAGCAGCGAACAAACACAGGGGGCTAACTATGGCTACACCTTC
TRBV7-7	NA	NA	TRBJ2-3	CASSLETGLSTDTQYF	TGTGCTAGCAGCTTAGAGACAGGACTTAGCACAGATACGCAGTATTTT
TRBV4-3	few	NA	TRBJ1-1	CASSHNLQGANTEAFF	TGCGCCAGCAGCCACAACTTACAGGGAGCGAACACTGAAGCTTTCTTT
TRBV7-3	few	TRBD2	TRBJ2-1	CASSQLAGAGNEQFF	TGTGCCAGCAGCCAGCTAGCGGGGGCGGGGAATGAGCAGTTCTTC
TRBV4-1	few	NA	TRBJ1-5	CASSQEGSFIQAQHF	TGCGCCAGCAGCCAAGAGGGCAGCTTTATCCAAGCCCAGCATTTT
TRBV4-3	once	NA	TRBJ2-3	CASSPERLNSWTDTQYF	TGCGCCAGCAGCCCCGAGCGCCTGAACTCATGGACAGATACGCAGTATTTT
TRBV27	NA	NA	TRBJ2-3	CASRNFGTDTQYF	TGTGCCAGCAGGAACTTCGGCACAGATACGCAGTATTTT
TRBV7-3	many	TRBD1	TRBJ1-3	CASSSGEGAGNTIYF	TGTGCCAGCAGCTCCGGTGAGGGGGCCGGAAACACCATATATTTT
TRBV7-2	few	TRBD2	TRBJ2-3	CASSSGGSADTQYF	TGTGCCAGCAGCTCGGGCGGGAGCGCAGATACGCAGTATTTT
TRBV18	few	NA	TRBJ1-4	CASSVSTNEKLFF	TGTGCCTCTTCGGTTTCGACTAATGAAAAACTGTTTTTT
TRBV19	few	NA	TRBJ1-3	CASSSRDFRGSGNTIYF	TGTGCCAGTAGTTCCAGGGATTTTCGCGGCTCTGGAAACACCATATATTTT
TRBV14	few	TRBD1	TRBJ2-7	CASSPLQGAKYEQYF	TGTGCCAGCAGCCCCCTTCAGGGGGCTAAGTACGAGCAGTACTTC
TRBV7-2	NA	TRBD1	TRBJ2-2	CASSRDSVSGELFF	TGTGCCAGCAGCCGGGACAGTGTTTCCGGGGAGCTGTTTTTT
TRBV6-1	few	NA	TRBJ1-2	CASSAREAVGYTF	TGTGCCAGCAGTGCTCGGGAGGCAGTCGGCTACACCTTC
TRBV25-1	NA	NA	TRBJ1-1	CASYNPMNTEAFF	TGTGCCAGCTACAACCCAATGAACACTGAAGCTTTCTTT
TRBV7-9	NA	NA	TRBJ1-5	CASSLTADQPQHF	TGTGCCAGCAGCTTAACAGCCGATCAGCCCCAGCATTTT
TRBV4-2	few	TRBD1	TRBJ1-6	CASSFSGTGSFPLHF	TGTGCCAGCAGCTTTTCCGGGACAGGGTCCTTCCCCCTCCACTTT
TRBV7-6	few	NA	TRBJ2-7	CASSSKAGASYEQYF	TGTGCCAGCAGCTCCAAGGCGGGTGCCTCCTACGAGCAGTACTTC
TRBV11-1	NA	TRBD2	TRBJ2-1	CASSLGSGRGGDEQFF	TGTGCCAGCAGCTTAGGATCCGGGAGGGGTGGTGATGAGCAGTTCTTC
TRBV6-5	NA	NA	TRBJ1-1	CASRGWAGTEAFF	TGTGCCAGTCGGGGCTGGGCGGGGACTGAAGCTTTCTTT
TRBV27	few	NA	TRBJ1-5	CASSSPRVPPYSNQPQHF	TGTGCCAGCAGTTCCCCCCGGGTACCGCCTTATAGCAATCAGCCCCAGCATTTT
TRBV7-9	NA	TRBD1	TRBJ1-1	CASSATPGQGATEAFF	TGTGCCAGCAGCGCTACGCCGGGACAGGGGGCCACTGAAGCTTTCTTT
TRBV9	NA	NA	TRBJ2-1	CASSVVGGGASNEQFF	TGTGCCAGCAGCGTAGTAGGAGGGGGGGCCAGCAATGAGCAGTTCTTC
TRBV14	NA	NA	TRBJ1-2	CASSQAWRDGYTF	TGTGCCAGCAGCCAAGCGTGGCGGGACGGCTACACCTTC